This passage covers 25 T cell receptor beta chains from one sample sequenced in a study of shared clonotypes between healthy human individuals. Method: immunoSEQ multiplex PCR; TCRdb's copy keeps in-frame clones and lacks some. Altogether under 350,000 clones are present, roughly 84% being singletons, with the ten largest covering around 15%. The sequenced sample consisted of memory CD8+ T cells sorted from blood. Subset meaning: CD45RO+ cells pooled with CCR7-negative TemRA cells. These receptors were obtained from a man in his late teens or twenties in good health.

This rearrangement joins TRBV4-3 to TRBJ2-1; 7 nucleotides align to TRBD1. The CDR3 extends over 12 amino acids. The V gene end was trimmed by 4 bases and the J gene end by 7 bases; junction bases not matched to a gene: 1. Germline CDR1 reads LGHNA; CDR2 reads YSLEER. The DNA for the CDR3 is TGCGCCAGCAGCCGGGACAGTAATGAGCAGTTCTTC. Protein: CASSRDSNEQFF.

The table lists this clone with a count of one. This chain uses TRBV4-1 with TRBJ2-2; 9 nucleotides agree with TRBD2. Germline V CDR1 and CDR2: MGHRA, YSYEKL. The CDR3 runs 18 residues. Trimming cost V 0 bases and J 0 bases; bases outside gene matches: 5. The CDR3 nucleotides read TGCGCCAGCAGCCAAGATGCAACTAGCGGGCCGAACACCGGGGAGCTGTTTTTT. Protein sequence: CASSQDATSGPNTGELFF.

The chain joins TRBV6-6 to TRBJ1-3, with D unresolved. Trimming stripped 6 bases from V and 8 bases from J, with 14 bases between. In germline, CDR1 is MNHNY, CDR2 SVGAGI (reference sequence). The CDR3 is 13 amino acids. The CDR3 spells CASRPGVLDTIYF. The DNA for the CDR3 is TGTGCCAGCAGGCCGGGTGTTTTGGACACCATATATTTT.

This clone has at least ten counts. At the DNA level, this CDR3 is encoded by other sequences in the same sample as well. The chain has TRBV29-1 and TRBJ2-5, with D possibly matching TRBD2 (6 bases). The CDR3 covers 14 residues. V was pared by 3 bases and J by 5 bases, with 16 bases between. The V gene's germline CDR1 is SQVTM and CDR2 ANQGSEA. CDR3 region: CSVEGGANQETQYF. In DNA form, the CDR3 reads TGCAGCGTTGAGGGCGGGGCTAATCAGGAGACCCAGTACTTC.

The chain is built from TRBV2 and TRBJ2-4, with D hard to call. The CDR3 spans 16 residues. Germline CDR1 reads SNHLY; CDR2 reads FYNNEI. Trimming removed 2 bases at V and 2 bases at J, with 13 bases between. This CDR3 reads CASSEWSSWSKNIQYF. The CDR3 region has the DNA TGTGCCAGCAGTGAATGGTCTAGTTGGTCCAAAAACATTCAGTACTTC.

The CDR3 sequence: CASSLAGESVYEQYF. The CDR3 bases are TGTGCCAGCAGCTTAGCGGGAGAGTCTGTGTACGAGCAGTACTTC. V is TRBV5-5 and J is TRBJ2-7; 8 nucleotides agree with TRBD2. The J segment lost 4 bases and the V segment lost 2 bases, leaving 8 bases of the junction unmatched. CDR3 length equals 15 residues. Germline-derived CDR1 and CDR2 are SGHKS and YYEKEE (reference sequence).

This chain uses TRBV10-3 with TRBJ2-6; the D call may be TRBD1 or TRBD2 (5 bases each). CDR1 ENHRY and CDR2 SYGVKD come from the germline V gene. Deletions cut 6 bases from V and 0 bases from J, with 15 bases between. The CDR3 has 17 residues. This CDR3 is CAISADRDYSGANVLTF. DNA for the CDR3: TGTGCCATCAGCGCAGACAGAGACTACTCTGGGGCCAACGTCCTGACTTTC.

The V and J genes are TRBV2 and TRBJ2-2, with a weak D call TRBD1 (6 bases). Germline values: CDR1 SNHLY, CDR2 FYNNEI. CDR3 length equals 15 residues. Trimming removed 6 bases at V and 0 bases at J, with 11 bases between. The DNA for the CDR3 is TGTGCCAGCAGGGACAGTCCCGCGAACACCGGGGAGCTGTTTTTT. This gives the protein CASRDSPANTGELFF.

V gene TRBV9 combines with J gene TRBJ2-3; D unresolved. CDR1 SGDLS and CDR2 YYNGEE come from the germline V gene. Deletions cut 0 bases from V and 1 base from J, with 15 bases between. The CDR3 has 17 residues. The CDR3 protein is CASSVGKGRVGTDTQYF. In nucleotides, the CDR3 is TGTGCCAGCAGCGTAGGAAAGGGAAGGGTAGGCACAGATACGCAGTATTTT.

V is TRBV6-5 and J is TRBJ2-7; 10 bases line up with TRBD2. Germline-derived CDR1 and CDR2 are MNHEY and SVGAGI. Trimming cost V 0 bases and J 12 bases; bases outside gene matches: 8. The CDR3 contains 14 residues. The CDR3: CASSYSGEAGGMYF. The CDR3 DNA reads as TGTGCCAGCAGTTACTCGGGGGAAGCGGGAGGGATGTACTTC.

The chain has TRBV12-5 and TRBJ2-1; D is possibly TRBD2 (5 bases). With 3 bases removed from V and 6 bases from J, the gap between germline ends came to 9 bases. CDR3 length: 13 amino acids. Germline V lookup: CDR1 LGHNT, CDR2 FRNRAP. DNA of the CDR3: TGTGCTAGTGGTTTTCTCCGGGGCAATGAGCAGTTCTTC. It yields the protein CASGFLRGNEQFF.

V usage is TRBV9 and J usage is TRBJ2-7, with 8 bases matching TRBD1. Germline V gives CDR1 SGDLS, CDR2 YYNGEE. J gave up 0 bases and V 0 bases, and 2 bases lay outside the gene matches. This CDR3 has 15 amino acids. The CDR3 region has the DNA TGTGCCAGCAGCGTAGGGACAGGGTCCTCCTACGAGCAGTACTTC. Protein sequence: CASSVGTGSSYEQYF.

The chain has TRBV7-2 and TRBJ2-7; tentatively, D is TRBD1 (6 bases). Between the trimmed V and J ends, which lost 4 bases and 2 bases, there was a span of 18 bases. The CDR3 sequence is 16 residues long. Germline assignment: CDR1 SGHTA and CDR2 FQGNSA. The CDR3 region is CASSWHTGSLTYEQYF. The DNA for the CDR3 is TGTGCCAGCAGCTGGCACACAGGGTCCCTCACCTACGAGCAGTACTTC.

J is TRBJ2-1 and V is TRBV6-1; no clear D gene. The CDR3 is 13 residues long. The germline V gene has CDR1 MNHNS and CDR2 SASEGT. V lost 8 bases, J lost 0 bases, and 8 bases lay in between. DNA for the CDR3: TGTGCCAGCCTGTCGCGCTCCTACAATGAGCAGTTCTTC. Its translation is CASLSRSYNEQFF.

This sequence joins TRBV7-9 and TRBJ1-1; unclear D gene. The CDR3 extends over 15 amino acids. Per germline, CDR1 SEHNR and CDR2 FQNEAQ (reference sequence). Deletions cut 2 bases from V and 1 base from J, with 11 bases between. CDR3 sequence reads: CASSLSVTTNTEAFF. The CDR3 bases are TGTGCCAGCAGCTTAAGCGTAACAACGAACACTGAAGCTTTCTTT. Complete variable domain (other parts from reference TRBV7-9 and TRBJ1-1): DTGVSQNPRHKITKRGQNVTFRCDPISEHNRLYWYRQTLGQGPEFLTYFQNEAQLEKSRLLSDRFSAERPKGSFSTLEIQRTEQGDSAMYLCASSLSVTTNTEAFFGQGTRLTVV.

This chain uses TRBV7-9 with TRBJ2-1; D not certain. V lost 4 bases to trimming and J lost 1 base, with 8 bases between them. The CDR3 is made up of 14 amino acids. CDR1 is SEHNR and CDR2 is FQNEAQ in the germline V gene (reference sequence). The CDR3 loop is CASSYGESYNEQFF. The CDR3 nucleotides read TGTGCCAGCAGCTATGGCGAGTCCTACAATGAGCAGTTCTTC.

The genes are TRBV5-6 and TRBJ2-1, with TRBD1 matching over 7 bases. Germline lookup yields CDR1 SGHDT and CDR2 YYEEEE. Unmatched junction bases numbered 11, after V lost 5 bases and J lost 3 bases. The CDR3 is 16 residues long. The CDR3 DNA reads TGTGCCAGCAGTTTCTCTTCCAACAGGGGCTACAATGAGCAGTTCTTC. This translates into CASSFSSNRGYNEQFF.

The chain recombines TRBV27 with TRBJ2-7; TRBD1 aligns across 8 bases. CDR1 and CDR2 (germline): MNHEY, SMNVEV (reference sequence). Trimming cost V 6 bases and J 1 base; bases outside gene matches: 8. This CDR3 region has 15 residues. CDR3 region: CASSATGTGSYEQYF. CDR3 sequence (DNA): TGTGCCAGCAGCGCTACCGGGACAGGTTCCTACGAGCAGTACTTC.

DNA of the CDR3: TGTGCCAGCGACAGGCGGGGGGCTAACTATGGCTACACCTTC. Its protein product is CASDRRGANYGYTF. The chain couples TRBV6-1 to TRBJ1-2, with D possibly being TRBD1 (6 bases). The germline gives CDR1 MNHNS, CDR2 SASEGT. V was shortened by 8 bases and J by 0 bases, with 13 bases between the two germline ends. The CDR3 is 14 amino acids.

This chain uses TRBV30 with TRBJ2-5; possibly TRBD2 for D (6 bases). This CDR3 has 14 amino acids. Trimming left V 1 base short and J 1 base short, with 10 bases between. Germline CDR1 is GTSNPN and CDR2 is SVGIG (reference sequence). CDR3 loop: CAWSASGLQETQYF. CDR3 nucleotides: TGTGCCTGGAGTGCCTCGGGACTCCAAGAGACCCAGTACTTC.

The count of this clone is one. DNA of the CDR3: TGTGCCAGCAGCTTGGAATCGACGGGGGCAGGTTGGACCGGGGAGCTGTTTTTT. It codes for CASSLESTGAGWTGELFF. The chain recombines TRBV5-6 with TRBJ2-2; D could derive from TRBD1 or TRBD2 (6 bases each). With 0 bases removed from V and 5 bases from J, the gap between germline ends came to 20 bases. Germline V gene data show CDR1 as SGHDT and CDR2 as YYEEEE. The CDR3 sequence is 18 residues long.

The chain has TRBV5-1 and TRBJ2-1; TRBD2 matches at 8 bases. Germline V gene data show CDR1 as SGHRS and CDR2 as YFSETQ. Unmatched junction bases numbered 8, after V lost 0 bases and J lost 6 bases. The CDR3 has 16 residues. CDR3 loop: CASSLASGPKANEQFF. The DNA for the CDR3 is TGCGCCAGCAGCTTGGCTAGCGGGCCGAAGGCCAATGAGCAGTTCTTC. Drawing the rest from reference TRBV5-1 and TRBJ2-1, the complete variable domain is KAGVTQTPRYLIKTRGQQVTLSCSPISGHRSVSWYQQTPGQGLQFLFEYFSETQRNKGNFPGRFSGRQFSNSRSEMNVSTLELGDSALYLCASSLASGPKANEQFFGPGTRLTVL.

CDR3 protein: CASSARTGEETQYF. The CDR3 nucleotides read TGTGCCAGCTCCGCAAGGACAGGGGAAGAGACCCAGTACTTC. This chain connects TRBV2 to TRBJ2-5; 9 bases line up with TRBD1. Germline CDR1 is SNHLY and CDR2 is FYNNEI. V was clipped by 8 bases and J by 3 bases; unmatched bases: 7. This CDR3 is built from 14 residues.

The chain combines TRBV27 with TRBJ2-7; D is undetermined. Trimming took 0 bases from V and 5 from J, leaving 8 bases between them. Germline V CDR1 and CDR2: MNHEY, SMNVEV (reference sequence). The length of the CDR3 is 13 residues. In DNA, the CDR3 is TGTGCCAGCAGTTTATCTCAGCCCCACGAGCAGTACTTC. This sequence encodes CASSLSQPHEQYF.

The chain links TRBV6-1 to TRBJ2-7, with D possibly matching TRBD2 (6 bases). Deletions cut 4 bases from V and 3 bases from J, with 16 bases between. CDR1 and CDR2 from the germline V gene are MNHNS and SASEGT. The length of the CDR3 is 15 residues. The CDR3 DNA reads TGTGCCAGCAGTGTTGCGAAGACTAGTAACTACGAGCAGTACTTC. This sequence encodes CASSVAKTSNYEQYF.